This entry describes one T cell receptor (beta chain). The data were obtained in a study of cytomegalovirus exposure and HLA in healthy donors. The PCR was carried out with 60 Vbeta primers and 13 Jbeta primers. TCRdb's copy holds only in-frame clones and misses some; the assay was immunoSEQ multiplex PCR. Of 110,000 to 150,000 clones in the sample, more than 75% were seen once. Germline loops: CDR1 MNHNY, CDR2 SVGAGI (reference sequence). This CDR3 has 15 residues. The ends lost 5 bases at V and 2 bases at J; junction bases unmatched: 5. The TCR was taken from a woman under 30 in good health and CMV-seropositive. V usage is TRBV6-6 and J usage is TRBJ2-3; 9 bases line up with TRBD2. Specimen: PBMCs. Here the CDR3 DNA reads TGTGCCAGCAGTGATAGCGGGGGAGTCACAGATACGCAGTATTTT. This codes for CASSDSGGVTDTQYF.